These 24 T cell receptor beta chains were all obtained from the same sample, sequenced in a study of OX40 agonist ivuxolimab in advanced cancers. Repertoires were generated with immunoSEQ multiplex PCR, while TCRdb's copy carries only in-frame clones and drops some. The repertoire includes 20,000 to 25,000 clones, approximately 86% of them detected once, and 20% to 30% sits in the top ten. The sample here was CD4+ or CD8+ T cells sorted from blood, taken in a trial of the OX40 agonist ivuxolimab. The origin of the receptors is an adult with an advanced solid tumor such as melanoma, head and neck, liver or kidney cancer.

The CDR3 here is CASSLNGTSWTQYF. DNA of the CDR3: TGTGCCAGCAGCTTAAATGGCACCTCATGGACCCAGTACTTC. The chain carries TRBV7-9 and TRBJ2-5; the D is unclear. CDR1 SEHNR and CDR2 FQNEAQ come from the germline V gene (reference sequence). V dropped 2 bases and J dropped 7 bases, with 14 bases sitting between them. CDR3 length equals 14 residues.

The chain uses TRBV5-4 and TRBJ2-1; TRBD2 agrees at 8 bases. V dropped 4 bases and J dropped 5; count of bases not matched to a gene: 14. This CDR3 spans 17 amino acids. CDR1 is SGHNT and CDR2 is YYREEE in the germline V gene (reference sequence). The CDR3 is CASSRRKRAGDNNEQFF. The DNA of the CDR3 is TGTGCCAGCAGCCGACGGAAGAGAGCGGGAGATAACAATGAGCAGTTCTTC.

V gene TRBV9 combines with J gene TRBJ2-3; TRBD2 aligns across 12 bases. Trimming cost V 4 bases and J 6 bases; bases outside gene matches: 9. Germline CDR1 SGDLS, CDR2 YYNGEE. This CDR3 spans 16 amino acids. This CDR3 reads CASSPTLAGGGDTQYF. CDR3 DNA: TGTGCCAGCAGCCCCACTCTAGCGGGAGGGGGGGATACGCAGTATTTT.

J is TRBJ2-2 and V is TRBV4-3; D gene unclear. V was cut by 0 bases and J by 1 base, with 9 bases left in between. The CDR3 covers 16 residues. Germline-derived CDR1 and CDR2 are LGHNA and YSLEER. In DNA, the CDR3 is TGCGCCAGCAGCCAAGAGTGGATTCAGAACACCGGGGAGCTGTTTTTT. Its protein product is CASSQEWIQNTGELFF.

The chain combines TRBV6-5 with TRBJ1-2; D not resolved. CDR1 and CDR2 from the germline V gene are MNHEY and SVGAGI. The length of the CDR3 is 13 residues. V was pared by 2 bases and J by 6 bases, with 10 bases between. In DNA, the CDR3 is TGTGCCAGCAGTTACGGCGGCACGGATGGCTACACCTTC. As protein: CASSYGGTDGYTF.

The chain links TRBV7-8 to TRBJ2-3, with 13 bases aligning to TRBD2. Germline V gene lookup returns CDR1 SGHVS and CDR2 FQNEAQ. The CDR3 length is 17 residues. V lost 2 bases, J lost 4 bases, and 6 bases stayed unmatched. CDR3 nucleotides: TGTGCCAGCAGCTTAACCGGGACTAGCGGGATAGCAGATACGCAGTATTTT. It yields the protein CASSLTGTSGIADTQYF.

The gene calls are TRBV19 and TRBJ1-1, with D maybe TRBD1 (6 bases). The CDR3 sequence is 12 residues long. Looked up from germline, CDR1 is LNHDA and CDR2 is SQIVND (reference sequence). V was shortened by 6 bases and J by 7 bases, with 12 bases between the two germline ends. CDR3 DNA sequence: TGTGCCAGTAGCCCACCAGGGGTTGAAGCTTTCTTT. Translating it yields CASSPPGVEAFF.

This clone was picked up a small number of times. The rearrangement uses TRBV9 and TRBJ2-2; D gene uncertain. CDR1 SGDLS and CDR2 YYNGEE come from the germline V gene. This CDR3 region has 12 residues. V was shortened by 2 bases and J by 2 bases, with 1 base between the two germline ends. CDR3 amino acids: CASSVNTGELFF. DNA of the CDR3: TGTGCCAGCAGCGTCAACACCGGGGAGCTGTTTTTT.

The chain carries TRBV10-2 and TRBJ2-2; no clear D gene. Trimming left V 3 bases short and J 5 bases short, with 7 bases between. Looked up from germline, CDR1 is WSHSY and CDR2 is SAAADI. The CDR3 has 13 residues. The CDR3 DNA is TGCGCCAGCAGTGACCGACCAACCGGGGAGCTGTTTTTT. The encoded protein is CASSDRPTGELFF.

This chain links TRBV27 with TRBJ2-7; 11 nucleotides agree with TRBD2. The CDR3 length is 17 residues. Trimming removed 2 bases from V and 2 bases from J; junction bases left unmatched: 8. Per the germline V gene, CDR1 is MNHEY and CDR2 is SMNVEV (reference sequence). The CDR3 is CASSLLLAGGSAYEQYF. CDR3 coding DNA: TGTGCCAGCAGTTTACTCCTAGCGGGAGGATCGGCCTACGAGCAGTACTTC.

This clone has a single count. This chain uses TRBV10-3 with TRBJ2-7; D possibly corresponds to TRBD2 (6 bases). The CDR3 spans 19 residues. In germline, CDR1 is ENHRY, CDR2 SYGVKD. V lost 2 bases, J lost 0 bases, and 23 bases lay in between. The CDR3 region has the DNA TGTGCCATCAGTGAGCCCGGGGGTATGGGCGGAGCATTCTCCTACGAGCAGTACTTC. Translated, it gives CAISEPGGMGGAFSYEQYF.

This clone was detected a few times. This chain uses TRBV15 with TRBJ2-1; 11 nucleotides line up with TRBD2. The germline CDR1 and CDR2 sequences are LNHNV and YYDKDF (reference sequence). The junction had 8 bases not matched to a gene; V was cut back by 4 bases and J by 6 bases. CDR3 length equals 16 residues. CDR3 in amino acids: CATSTDSSGRINEQFF. The DNA for the CDR3 is TGTGCCACCAGCACAGACTCTAGCGGGAGGATCAATGAGCAGTTCTTC.

The chain links TRBV4-3 to TRBJ2-5; 7 bases line up with TRBD1. CDR3 length: 15 residues. J was trimmed by 2 bases and V by 5 bases; bases with no gene match: 8. Germline V gene sequence: CDR1 LGHNA, CDR2 YSLEER. CDR3: CASSSGTARQETQYF. CDR3 sequence (DNA): TGCGCCAGCAGCTCCGGGACAGCTAGACAAGAGACCCAGTACTTC.

The chain employs TRBV7-2 and TRBJ2-1, with D tentatively TRBD2 (6 bases). V was cut by 3 bases and J by 5 bases, with 17 bases left in between. The CDR3 consists of 16 residues. Germline CDR1 reads SGHTA; CDR2 reads FQGNSA. CDR3 in amino acids: CASSLGFRERDNEQFF. CDR3 nucleotides: TGTGCCAGCAGCTTGGGGTTTCGGGAGAGGGACAATGAGCAGTTCTTC.

CDR3: CASSRGNEQFF. The CDR3 coding sequence is TGTGCCAGCAGCCGGGGGAATGAGCAGTTCTTC. This chain connects TRBV2 to TRBJ2-1; D might be TRBD2 (6 bases). The V gene lost 6 bases and the J gene lost 7 bases, with 7 bases spanning the gap. The CDR3 sequence is 11 residues long. Germline CDR1 reads SNHLY; CDR2 reads FYNNEI.

The chain combines TRBV5-4 with TRBJ1-5; tentatively, D is TRBD1 (5 bases). CDR1 SGHNT and CDR2 YYREEE come from the germline V gene (reference sequence). Trimming cost V 1 base and J 6 bases, with 17 bases left between them. This CDR3 has 16 amino acids. CDR3 in amino acids: CASSLRRGEIIQPQHF. CDR3 nucleotides: TGTGCCAGCAGCTTGAGGAGGGGAGAGATCATTCAGCCCCAGCATTTT.

CDR3 protein: CASSLWARETQYF. CDR3 nucleotide sequence: TGTGCCAGCAGCTTATGGGCCCGAGAGACCCAGTACTTC. The rearrangement uses TRBV7-3 and TRBJ2-5; D remains unclear. This CDR3 has 13 amino acids. Germline CDR1 and CDR2: SGHTA and FQGTGA. The V end lost 2 bases, the J end lost 4 bases, and 8 bases lay between the germline ends.

In DNA, the CDR3 is TGTGCCAGCTGCGCCGGGAGGGCCCCCGCAGATACGCAGTATTTT. Translating gives CASCAGRAPADTQYF. This chain uses TRBV7-8 with TRBJ2-3, with 8 nucleotides matching TRBD2. V lost 8 bases to trimming and J lost 4 bases; unmatched junction nucleotides: 11. There are 15 residues in the CDR3. The V gene's germline CDR1 is SGHVS and CDR2 FQNEAQ.

This clone appeared a single time. The chain recombines TRBV5-1 with TRBJ2-2; the match to TRBD1 covers 12 bases. V lost 4 bases, J lost 7 bases, and 5 bases stayed unmatched. CDR1 SGHRS and CDR2 YFSETQ come from the germline V gene. The CDR3 consists of 15 residues. CDR3 protein: CASSTGTGGSGELFF. The CDR3 nucleotides are TGCGCCAGCAGCACCGGGACAGGGGGCAGCGGGGAGCTGTTTTTT.

This chain uses TRBV7-9 with TRBJ2-7; D ambiguous. This CDR3 is built from 15 residues. The V and J ends lost 5 bases and 0 bases respectively, with 14 bases between them. The germline V gene has CDR1 SEHNR and CDR2 FQNEAQ (reference sequence). CDR3 protein: CASSPGLASSYEQYF. The CDR3 DNA reads TGTGCCAGCAGCCCCGGGTTAGCATCCTCCTACGAGCAGTACTTC.

The chain joins TRBV6-5 to TRBJ2-7; D gene unclear. This CDR3 contains 14 residues. V was trimmed by 7 bases and J by 5 bases, leaving 18 bases between them. Germline assignment: CDR1 MNHEY and CDR2 SVGAGI. For the CDR3, the DNA is TGTGCCAGCATCCCCAACCCCTATGGGAACGAGCAGTACTTC. It yields the protein CASIPNPYGNEQYF.

This chain links TRBV2 with TRBJ2-1; TRBD1 agrees at 9 bases. V dropped 4 bases and J dropped 2; count of bases not matched to a gene: 9. Germline V gives CDR1 SNHLY, CDR2 FYNNEI. The CDR3 is 17 amino acids. CDR3 loop: CASSAPGQGSTYNEQFF. DNA of the CDR3: TGTGCCAGCAGTGCGCCGGGACAGGGTTCGACCTACAATGAGCAGTTCTTC.

The CDR3 sequence: CASSQGYRGRDEQYF. CDR3 coding DNA: TGCGCCAGCAGCCAAGGGTACAGGGGGAGGGACGAGCAGTACTTC. The chain combines TRBV4-1 with TRBJ2-7, with D possibly being TRBD1 (8 bases). Trimming cost V 1 base and J 5 bases, with 15 bases left between them. The CDR3 runs 15 residues. The V gene's germline CDR1 is MGHRA and CDR2 YSYEKL.

Points on this clone: One end of the junction varies from germline; a read error may be responsible. The chain joins TRBV7-7 to TRBJ2-2; D is possibly TRBD2 (6 bases). The CDR3 is made up of 14 amino acids. The germline V gene encodes CDR1 SSHAT and CDR2 FNYEAQ (reference sequence). The CDR3 loop reads CASSLAVGDGELFF. Written as DNA, the CDR3 is TGTGCTAGCAGCTTAGCGGTAGGGGATGGGGAGCTGTTTTTT.